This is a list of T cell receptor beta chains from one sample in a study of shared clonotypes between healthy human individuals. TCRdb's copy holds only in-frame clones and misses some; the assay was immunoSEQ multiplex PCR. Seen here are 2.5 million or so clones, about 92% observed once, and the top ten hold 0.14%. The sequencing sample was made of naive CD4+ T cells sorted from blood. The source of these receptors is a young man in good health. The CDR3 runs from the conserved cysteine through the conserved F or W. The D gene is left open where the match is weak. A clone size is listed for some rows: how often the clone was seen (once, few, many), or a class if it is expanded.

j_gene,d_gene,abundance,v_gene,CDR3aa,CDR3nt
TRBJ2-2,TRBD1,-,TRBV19,CASSGTAGGELFF,TGTGCCAGTAGTGGGACAGCCGGCGGGGAGCTGTTTTTT
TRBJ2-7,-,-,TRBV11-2,CASSLDPDAYEQYF,TGTGCCAGCAGCTTAGACCCTGACGCCTACGAGCAGTACTTC
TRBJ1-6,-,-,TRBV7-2,CASSLYGYSPLHF,TGTGCCAGCAGCTTATATGGTTATTCACCCCTCCACTTT
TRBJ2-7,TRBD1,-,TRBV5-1,CASSFTDRGRENEQYF,TGCGCCAGCAGCTTTACGGACAGGGGGCGCGAGAACGAGCAGTACTTC
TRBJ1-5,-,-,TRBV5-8,CASGRGKSQPQHF,TGTGCCAGCGGTCGGGGGAAGAGTCAGCCCCAGCATTTT
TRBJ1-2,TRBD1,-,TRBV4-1,CASSPEQGSTNYGYTF,TGCGCCAGCAGCCCCGAACAGGGGTCGACTAACTATGGCTACACCTTC
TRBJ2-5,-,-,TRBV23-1,CASSPRALETQYF,TGCGCCAGCAGTCCCCGGGCTCTAGAGACCCAGTACTTC
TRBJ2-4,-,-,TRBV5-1,CASSFENSGAKNIQYF,TGCGCCAGCAGCTTCGAGAACAGTGGCGCCAAAAACATTCAGTACTTC
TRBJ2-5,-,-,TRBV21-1,CASSKVRDRGSQETQYF,TGTGCCAGCAGCAAAGTCCGGGACAGGGGAAGTCAAGAGACCCAGTACTTC
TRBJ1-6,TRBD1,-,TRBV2,CASSGQGYNSPLHF,TGTGCCAGCAGTGGACAGGGTTACAATTCACCCCTCCACTTT
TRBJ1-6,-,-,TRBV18,CASSLSDAGSYNSPLHF,TGTGCCAGCTCACTCTCGGACGCCGGCTCCTATAATTCACCCCTCCACTTT
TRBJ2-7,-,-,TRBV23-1,CASSQLTGQFYEQYF,TGCGCCAGCAGTCAATTGACAGGCCAGTTCTACGAGCAGTACTTC
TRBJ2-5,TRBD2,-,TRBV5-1,CASSLGTSGGLETQYF,TGCGCCAGCAGCCTAGGGACTAGCGGGGGGCTAGAGACCCAGTACTTC
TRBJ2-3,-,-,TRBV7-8,CASSFTFSTDTQYF,TGTGCCAGCAGCTTTACATTTAGCACAGATACGCAGTATTTT
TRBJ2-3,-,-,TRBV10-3,CAISEGSPDTQYF,TGTGCCATCAGTGAGGGTTCCCCCGATACGCAGTATTTT
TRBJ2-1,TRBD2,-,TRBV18,CASSGLAGAAYNEQFF,TGTGCCAGCTCAGGACTAGCGGGAGCTGCCTACAATGAGCAGTTCTTC
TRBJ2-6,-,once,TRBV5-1,CASSLVGSTGANVLTF,TGCGCCAGCAGCTTGGTAGGAAGCACTGGGGCCAACGTCCTGACTTTC
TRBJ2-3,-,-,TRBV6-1,CASSVGPGPDTQYF,TGTGCCAGCAGTGTCGGCCCGGGACCAGATACGCAGTATTTT
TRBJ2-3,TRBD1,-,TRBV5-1,CASSLGQPRKTDTQYF,TGCGCCAGCAGCCTGGGACAGCCAAGGAAGACAGATACGCAGTATTTT
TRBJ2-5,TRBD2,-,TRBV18,CASSPEGGVQETQYF,TGTGCCAGCTCACCCGAGGGAGGGGTTCAAGAGACCCAGTACTTC
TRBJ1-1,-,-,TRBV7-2,CASSFGGANTEAFF,TGTGCCAGCAGCTTTGGGGGGGCGAACACTGAAGCTTTCTTT
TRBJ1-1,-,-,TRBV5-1,CASHKTGDPNTEAFF,TGCGCCAGCCATAAAACGGGGGACCCGAACACTGAAGCTTTCTTT